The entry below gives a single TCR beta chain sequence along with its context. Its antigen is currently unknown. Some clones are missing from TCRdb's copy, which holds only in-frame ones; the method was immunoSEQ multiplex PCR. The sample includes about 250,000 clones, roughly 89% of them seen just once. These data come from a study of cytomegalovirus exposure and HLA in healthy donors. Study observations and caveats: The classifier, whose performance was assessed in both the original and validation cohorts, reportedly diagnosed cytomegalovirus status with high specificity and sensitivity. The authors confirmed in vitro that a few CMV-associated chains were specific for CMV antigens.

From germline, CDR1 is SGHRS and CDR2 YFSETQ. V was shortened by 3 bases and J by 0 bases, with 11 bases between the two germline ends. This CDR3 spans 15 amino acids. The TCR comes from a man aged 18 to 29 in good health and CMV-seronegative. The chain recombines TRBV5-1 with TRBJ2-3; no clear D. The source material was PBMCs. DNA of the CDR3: TGCGCCAGCAGCTGGCCGGCGGCTAGCACAGATACGCAGTATTTT. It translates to CASSWPAASTDTQYF.